This paragraph covers one T cell receptor beta chain sequence. Its antigen is not identified. Some clones are missing from TCRdb's copy, which holds only in-frame ones; the method was immunoSEQ multiplex PCR. Here the sample spans under 150,000 clones, approximately 90% being singletons. This sample stems from a study of T cell responses to AZD1222 COVID-19 vaccine. The study, taken as a whole, reports: After the peak T cell response, and only then, were repertoires sampled.

V lost 7 bases, J lost 5 bases, and 14 bases lay in between. Per germline, CDR1 MNHEY and CDR2 SMNVEV (reference sequence). The CDR3 runs to 14 residues. The receptor's source is an adult in good health. This sequence joins TRBV27 and TRBJ2-2, with D unresolved. The input for sequencing was peripheral blood, taken on day 0 of AZD1222 vaccination. The DNA for the CDR3 is TGTGCCAGCAAACCTACTCTAGTAACCGGGGAGCTGTTTTTT. Translating gives CASKPTLVTGELFF.